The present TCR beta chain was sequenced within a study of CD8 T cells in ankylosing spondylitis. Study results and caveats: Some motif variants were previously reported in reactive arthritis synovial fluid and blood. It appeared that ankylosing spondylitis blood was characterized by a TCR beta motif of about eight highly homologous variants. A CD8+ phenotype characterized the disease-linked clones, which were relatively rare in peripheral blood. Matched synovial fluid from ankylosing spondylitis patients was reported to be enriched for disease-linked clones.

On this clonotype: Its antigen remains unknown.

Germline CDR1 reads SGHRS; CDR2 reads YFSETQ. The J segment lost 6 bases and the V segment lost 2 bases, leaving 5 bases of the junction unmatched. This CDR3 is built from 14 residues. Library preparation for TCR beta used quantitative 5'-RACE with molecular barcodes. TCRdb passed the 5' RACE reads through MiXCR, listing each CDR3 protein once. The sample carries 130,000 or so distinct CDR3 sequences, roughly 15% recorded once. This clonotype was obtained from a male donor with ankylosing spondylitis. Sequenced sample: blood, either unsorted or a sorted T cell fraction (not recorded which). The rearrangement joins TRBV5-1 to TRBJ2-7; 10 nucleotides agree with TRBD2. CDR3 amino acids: CASSFSVAGGEQYF. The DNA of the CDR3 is TGCGCCAGCAGCTTTTCAGTAGCGGGAGGCGAGCAGTACTTC.